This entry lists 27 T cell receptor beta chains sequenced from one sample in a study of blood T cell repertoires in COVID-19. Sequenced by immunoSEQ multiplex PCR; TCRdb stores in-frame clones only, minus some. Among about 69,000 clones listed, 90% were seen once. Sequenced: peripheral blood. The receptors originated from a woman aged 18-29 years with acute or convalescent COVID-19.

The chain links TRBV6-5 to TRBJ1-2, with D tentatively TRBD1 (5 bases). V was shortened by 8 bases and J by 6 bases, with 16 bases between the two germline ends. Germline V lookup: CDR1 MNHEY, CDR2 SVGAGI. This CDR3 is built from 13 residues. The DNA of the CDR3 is TGTGCCAGCCAAGGAGGGGCAGGTGATGGCTACACCTTC. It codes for CASQGGAGDGYTF.

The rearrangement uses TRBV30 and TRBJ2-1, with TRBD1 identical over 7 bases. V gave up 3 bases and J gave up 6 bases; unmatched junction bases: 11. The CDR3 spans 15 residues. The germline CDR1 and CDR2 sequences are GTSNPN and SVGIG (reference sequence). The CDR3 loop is CAWSPTGTVRNEQFF. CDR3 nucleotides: TGTGCCTGGAGCCCTACCGGGACAGTACGCAATGAGCAGTTCTTC.

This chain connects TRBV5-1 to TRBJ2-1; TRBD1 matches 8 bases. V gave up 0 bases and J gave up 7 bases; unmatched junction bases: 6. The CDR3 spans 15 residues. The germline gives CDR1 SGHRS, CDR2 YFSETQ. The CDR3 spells CASSLEAGGYNEQFF. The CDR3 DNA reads TGCGCCAGCAGCTTGGAGGCAGGGGGCTATAATGAGCAGTTCTTC.

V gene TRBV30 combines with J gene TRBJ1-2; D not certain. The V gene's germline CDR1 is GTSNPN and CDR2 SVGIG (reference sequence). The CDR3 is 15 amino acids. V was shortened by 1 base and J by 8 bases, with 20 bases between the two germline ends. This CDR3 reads CAWSESSRSVSGYTF. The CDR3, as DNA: TGTGCCTGGAGTGAGTCGAGTCGGAGCGTTAGCGGCTACACCTTC.

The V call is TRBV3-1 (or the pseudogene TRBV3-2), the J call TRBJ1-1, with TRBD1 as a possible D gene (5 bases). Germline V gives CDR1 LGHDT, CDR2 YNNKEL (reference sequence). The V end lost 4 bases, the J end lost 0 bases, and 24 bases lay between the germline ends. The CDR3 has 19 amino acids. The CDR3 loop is CASSRFPPIEGTLNTEAFF. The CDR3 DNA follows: TGTGCCAGCAGCCGGTTTCCCCCAATCGAGGGGACTTTGAACACTGAAGCTTTCTTT.

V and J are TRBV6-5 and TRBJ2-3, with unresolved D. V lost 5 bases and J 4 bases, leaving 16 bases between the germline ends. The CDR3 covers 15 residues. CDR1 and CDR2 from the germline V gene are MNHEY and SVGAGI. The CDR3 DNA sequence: TGTGCCAGCAGTCTTAACTCTTGGGCCCCAGATACGCAGTATTTT. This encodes CASSLNSWAPDTQYF.

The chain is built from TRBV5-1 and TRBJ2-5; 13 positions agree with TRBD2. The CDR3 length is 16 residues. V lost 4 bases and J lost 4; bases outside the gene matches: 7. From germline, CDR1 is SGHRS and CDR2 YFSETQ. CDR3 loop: CASSRGLAGNIETQYF. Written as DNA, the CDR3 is TGCGCCAGCAGCAGGGGACTAGCGGGAAATATAGAGACCCAGTACTTC.

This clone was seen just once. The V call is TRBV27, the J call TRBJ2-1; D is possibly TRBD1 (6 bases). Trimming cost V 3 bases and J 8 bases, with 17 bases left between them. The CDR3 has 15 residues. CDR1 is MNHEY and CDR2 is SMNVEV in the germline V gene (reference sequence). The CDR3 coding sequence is TGTGCCAGCAGTTTCTACGGACAGACAGAGGATGAGCAGTTCTTC. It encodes CASSFYGQTEDEQFF.

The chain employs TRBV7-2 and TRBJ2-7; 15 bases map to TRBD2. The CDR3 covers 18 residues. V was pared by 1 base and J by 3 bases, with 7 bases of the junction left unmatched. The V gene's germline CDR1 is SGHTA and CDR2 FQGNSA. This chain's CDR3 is CASSLGTSGRGPRYEQYF. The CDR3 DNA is TGTGCCAGCAGCTTAGGGACTAGCGGGAGGGGTCCCCGCTACGAGCAGTACTTC.

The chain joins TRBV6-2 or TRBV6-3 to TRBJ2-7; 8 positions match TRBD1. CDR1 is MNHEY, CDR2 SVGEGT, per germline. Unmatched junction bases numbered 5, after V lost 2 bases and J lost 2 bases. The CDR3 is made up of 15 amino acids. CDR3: CASSYGQGAPYEQYF. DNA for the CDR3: TGTGCCAGCAGTTACGGGCAGGGGGCACCCTACGAGCAGTACTTC.

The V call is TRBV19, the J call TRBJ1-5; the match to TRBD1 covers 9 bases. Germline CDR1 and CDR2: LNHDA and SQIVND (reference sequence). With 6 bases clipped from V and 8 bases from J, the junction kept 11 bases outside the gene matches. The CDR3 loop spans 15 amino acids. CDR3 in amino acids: CASSTGGWGYEPQHF. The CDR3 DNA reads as TGTGCCAGTAGCACAGGGGGCTGGGGATATGAGCCCCAGCATTTT.

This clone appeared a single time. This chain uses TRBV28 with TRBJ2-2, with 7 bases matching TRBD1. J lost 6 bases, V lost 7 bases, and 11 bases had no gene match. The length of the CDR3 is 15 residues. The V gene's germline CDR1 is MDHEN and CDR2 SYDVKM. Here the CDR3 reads CASIPNQGDPGELFF. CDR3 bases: TGTGCCAGCATCCCAAACCAGGGGGACCCCGGGGAGCTGTTTTTT.

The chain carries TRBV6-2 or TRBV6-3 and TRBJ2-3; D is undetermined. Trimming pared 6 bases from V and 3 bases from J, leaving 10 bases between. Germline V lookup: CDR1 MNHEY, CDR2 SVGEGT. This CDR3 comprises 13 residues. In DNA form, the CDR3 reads TGTGCCAGCAGCCCAGCGCTTACAGATACGCAGTATTTT. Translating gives CASSPALTDTQYF.

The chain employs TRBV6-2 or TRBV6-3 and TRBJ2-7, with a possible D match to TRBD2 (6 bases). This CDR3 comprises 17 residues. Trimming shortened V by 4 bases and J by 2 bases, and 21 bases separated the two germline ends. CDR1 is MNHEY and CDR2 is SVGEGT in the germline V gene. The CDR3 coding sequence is TGTGCCAGCAGTTTTGATGTGGGACGGGGGTACCCCTACGAGCAGTACTTC. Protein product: CASSFDVGRGYPYEQYF.

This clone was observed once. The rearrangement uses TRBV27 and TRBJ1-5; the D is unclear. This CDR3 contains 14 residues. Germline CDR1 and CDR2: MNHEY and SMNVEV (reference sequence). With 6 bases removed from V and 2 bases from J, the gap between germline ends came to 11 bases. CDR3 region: CASSPFSGNQPQHF. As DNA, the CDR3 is TGTGCCAGCAGCCCCTTCTCGGGCAATCAGCCCCAGCATTTT.

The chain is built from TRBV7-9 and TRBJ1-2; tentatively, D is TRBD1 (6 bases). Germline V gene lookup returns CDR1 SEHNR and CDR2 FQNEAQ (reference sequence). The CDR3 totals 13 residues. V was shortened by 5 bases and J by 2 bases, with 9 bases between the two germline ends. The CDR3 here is CASSPGQNYGYTF. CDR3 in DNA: TGTGCCAGCAGCCCCGGACAGAACTATGGCTACACCTTC.

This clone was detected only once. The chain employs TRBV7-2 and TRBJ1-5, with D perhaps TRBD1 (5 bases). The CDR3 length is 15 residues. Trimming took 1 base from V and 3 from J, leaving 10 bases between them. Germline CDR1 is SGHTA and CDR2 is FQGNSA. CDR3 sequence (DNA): TGTGCCAGCAGCTTAGACAGGCTGGACAATCAGCCCCAGCATTTT. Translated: CASSLDRLDNQPQHF.

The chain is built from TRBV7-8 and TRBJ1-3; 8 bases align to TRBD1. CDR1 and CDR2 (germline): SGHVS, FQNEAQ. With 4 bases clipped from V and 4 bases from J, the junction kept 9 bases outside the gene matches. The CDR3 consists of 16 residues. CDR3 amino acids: CASSSAGGPRGNTIYF. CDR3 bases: TGTGCCAGCAGCTCCGCAGGGGGCCCCAGAGGAAACACCATATATTTT.

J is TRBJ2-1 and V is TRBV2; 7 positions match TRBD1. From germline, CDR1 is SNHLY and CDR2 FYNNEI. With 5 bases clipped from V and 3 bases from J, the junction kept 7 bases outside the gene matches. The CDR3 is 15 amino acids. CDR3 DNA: TGTGCCAGCAGTATAGACAGGGCGGTCTACAATGAGCAGTTCTTC. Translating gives CASSIDRAVYNEQFF.

In DNA form, the CDR3 reads TGCGCCAGCAGCTTGAACCCAGGGTCAATGGGCTACACCTTC. It translates to CASSLNPGSMGYTF. The chain links TRBV5-1 to TRBJ1-2; D possibly corresponds to TRBD1 (5 bases). CDR3 size: 14 residues. CDR1 SGHRS and CDR2 YFSETQ come from the germline V gene. V gave up 1 base and J gave up 8 bases, with 15 bases separating them.

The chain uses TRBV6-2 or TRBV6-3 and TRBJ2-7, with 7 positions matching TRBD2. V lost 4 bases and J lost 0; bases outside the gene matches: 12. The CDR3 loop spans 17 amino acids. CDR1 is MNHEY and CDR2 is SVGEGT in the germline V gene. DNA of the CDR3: TGTGCCAGCAGTTCCCTCTTCGTGCGGGGGAGCTCCTACGAGCAGTACTTC. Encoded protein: CASSSLFVRGSSYEQYF.

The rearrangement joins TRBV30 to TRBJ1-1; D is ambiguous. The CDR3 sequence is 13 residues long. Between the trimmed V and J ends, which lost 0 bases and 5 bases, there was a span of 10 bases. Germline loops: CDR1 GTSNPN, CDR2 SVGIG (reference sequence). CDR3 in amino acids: CAWSVSTGTEAFF. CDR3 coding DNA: TGTGCCTGGAGTGTAAGCACGGGGACTGAAGCTTTCTTT.

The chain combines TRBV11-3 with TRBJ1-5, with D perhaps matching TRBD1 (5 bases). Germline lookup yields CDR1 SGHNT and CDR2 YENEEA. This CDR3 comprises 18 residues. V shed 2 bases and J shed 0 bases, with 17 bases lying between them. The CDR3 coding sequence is TGTGCCAGCAGCTTAAGGTGCCCGGGGGAATATAGCAATCAGCCCCAGCATTTT. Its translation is CASSLRCPGEYSNQPQHF.

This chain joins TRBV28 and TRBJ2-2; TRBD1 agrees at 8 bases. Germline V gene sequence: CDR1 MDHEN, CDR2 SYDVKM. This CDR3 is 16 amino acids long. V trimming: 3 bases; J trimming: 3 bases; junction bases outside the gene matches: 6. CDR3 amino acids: CASSFVGQGHTGELFF. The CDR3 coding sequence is TGTGCCAGCAGTTTCGTAGGACAGGGACACACCGGGGAGCTGTTTTTT.

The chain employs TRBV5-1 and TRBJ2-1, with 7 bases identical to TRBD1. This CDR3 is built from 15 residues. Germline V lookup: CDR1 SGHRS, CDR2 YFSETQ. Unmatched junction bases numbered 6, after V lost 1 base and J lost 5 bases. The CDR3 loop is CASSLLRTGDNEQFF. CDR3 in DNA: TGCGCCAGCAGCTTGCTCAGGACAGGAGACAATGAGCAGTTCTTC.

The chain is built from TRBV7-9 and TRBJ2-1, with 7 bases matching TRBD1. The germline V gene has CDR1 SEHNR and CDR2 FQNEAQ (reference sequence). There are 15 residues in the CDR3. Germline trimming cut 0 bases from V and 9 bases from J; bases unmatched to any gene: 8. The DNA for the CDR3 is TGTGCCAGCAGCTTAGCGTCACAGGGGAGAGTTGAGCAGTTCTTC. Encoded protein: CASSLASQGRVEQFF.

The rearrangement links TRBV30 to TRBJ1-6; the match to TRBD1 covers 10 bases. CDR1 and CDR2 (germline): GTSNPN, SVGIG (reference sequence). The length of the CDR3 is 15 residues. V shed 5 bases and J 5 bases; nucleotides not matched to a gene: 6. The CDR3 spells CAWDRGQGNNSPLHF. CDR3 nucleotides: TGTGCCTGGGATAGGGGACAGGGGAATAATTCACCCCTCCACTTT.